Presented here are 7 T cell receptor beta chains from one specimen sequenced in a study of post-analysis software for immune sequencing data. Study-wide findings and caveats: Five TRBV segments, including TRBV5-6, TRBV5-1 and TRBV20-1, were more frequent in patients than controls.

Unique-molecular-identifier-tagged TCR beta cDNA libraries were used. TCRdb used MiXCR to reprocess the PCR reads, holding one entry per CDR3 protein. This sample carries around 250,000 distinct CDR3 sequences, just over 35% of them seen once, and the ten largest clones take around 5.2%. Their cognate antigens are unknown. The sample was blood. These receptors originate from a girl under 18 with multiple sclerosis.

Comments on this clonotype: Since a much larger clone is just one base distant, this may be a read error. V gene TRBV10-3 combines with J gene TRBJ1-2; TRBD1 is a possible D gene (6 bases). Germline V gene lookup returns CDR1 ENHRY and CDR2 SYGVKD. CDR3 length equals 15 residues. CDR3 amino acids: CAISSGRGPNYSYTF. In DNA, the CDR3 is TGTGCCATCAGTTCGGGACGGGGGCCTAACTATAGCTACACCTTC.

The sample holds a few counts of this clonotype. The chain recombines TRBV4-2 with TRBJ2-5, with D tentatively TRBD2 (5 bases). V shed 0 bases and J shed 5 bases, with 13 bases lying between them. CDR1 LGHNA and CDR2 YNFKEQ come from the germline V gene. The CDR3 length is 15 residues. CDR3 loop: CASSQDSETGETQYF. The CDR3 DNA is TGTGCCAGCAGCCAAGATAGCGAAACGGGGGAGACCCAGTACTTC.

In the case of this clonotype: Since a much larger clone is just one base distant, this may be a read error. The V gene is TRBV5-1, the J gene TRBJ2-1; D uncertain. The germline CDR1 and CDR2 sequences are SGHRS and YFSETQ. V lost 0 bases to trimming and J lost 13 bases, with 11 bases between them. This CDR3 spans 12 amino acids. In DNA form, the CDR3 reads TGCGCCAGCAGCTTGGAAAAAGAGACCCAGTTCTTC. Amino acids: CASSLEKETQFF.

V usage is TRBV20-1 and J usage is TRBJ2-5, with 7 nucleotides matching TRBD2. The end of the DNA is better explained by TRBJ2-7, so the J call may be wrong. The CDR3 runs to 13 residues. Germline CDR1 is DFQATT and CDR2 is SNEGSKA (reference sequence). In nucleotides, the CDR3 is TGCAGTGGCAAGGCGGGAGTAGGATACGAGCAGTACTTC. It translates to CSGKAGVGYEQYF.

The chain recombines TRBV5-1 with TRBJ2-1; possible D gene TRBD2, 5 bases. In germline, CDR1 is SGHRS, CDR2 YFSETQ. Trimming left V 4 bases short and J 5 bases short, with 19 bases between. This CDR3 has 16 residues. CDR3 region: CASSLLQRGPNNEQFF. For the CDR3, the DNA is TGCGCCAGCAGCCTCCTCCAACGGGGTCCCAACAATGAGCAGTTCTTC.

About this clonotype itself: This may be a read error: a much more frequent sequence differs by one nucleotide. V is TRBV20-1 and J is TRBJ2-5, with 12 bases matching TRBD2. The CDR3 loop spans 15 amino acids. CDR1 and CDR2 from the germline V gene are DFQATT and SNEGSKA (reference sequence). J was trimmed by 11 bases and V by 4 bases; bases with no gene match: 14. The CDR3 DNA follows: TGCAGTGCTACCCGACTAGCGGGAGCTCGCGATGAGCAGTACTTC. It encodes CSATRLAGARDEQYF.

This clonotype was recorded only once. CDR3 nucleotides: TGTGCCAGCGCCGGGACAGGCATCTATGGCTACACCTTC. As protein: CASAGTGIYGYTF. The chain joins TRBV6-5 to TRBJ1-2; TRBD1 aligns across 8 bases. This CDR3 region has 13 residues. Germline V gives CDR1 MNHEY, CDR2 SVGAGI. The J segment lost 4 bases and the V segment lost 8 bases, leaving 6 bases of the junction unmatched.